This T cell receptor (beta chain) was identified during a study of OX40 agonist ivuxolimab in advanced cancers. The CDR3 length is 14 residues. The junction had 8 bases not matched to a gene; V was cut back by 5 bases and J by 8 bases. CDR1 is MDHEN, CDR2 SYDVKM, per germline. Produced via immunoSEQ multiplex PCR; TCRdb's table is partial and in-frame only. Here the sample spans about 40,000 clones, roughly 89% being singletons. V and J are TRBV28 and TRBJ1-5, with 8 nucleotides matching TRBD1. Sample: CD4+ or CD8+ T cells sorted from blood, taken in a trial of the OX40 agonist ivuxolimab. The sequence was collected from an adult with an advanced solid tumor such as melanoma, head and neck, liver or kidney cancer. CDR3 in DNA: TGTGCCAGCAGTACGAGACAGGGGCTGAAGCCCCAGCATTTT. This encodes CASSTRQGLKPQHF.